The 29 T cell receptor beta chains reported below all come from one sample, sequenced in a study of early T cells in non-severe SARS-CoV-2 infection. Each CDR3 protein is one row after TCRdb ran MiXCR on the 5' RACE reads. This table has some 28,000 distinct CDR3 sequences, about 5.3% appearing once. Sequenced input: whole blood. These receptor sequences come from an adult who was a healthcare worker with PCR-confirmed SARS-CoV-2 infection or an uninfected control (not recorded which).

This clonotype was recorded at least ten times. This CDR3 reads CASSSGFREQFF. CDR3 coding DNA: TGTGCCAGCAGCTCCGGCTTCAGAGAGCAGTTCTTC. The chain employs TRBV7-2 and TRBJ2-1, with unresolved D. Germline loops: CDR1 SGHTA, CDR2 FQGNSA. The CDR3 covers 12 residues. The V gene lost 4 bases and the J gene lost 10 bases, with 11 bases spanning the gap.

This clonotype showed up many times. Here the CDR3 reads CASRKKVGFNQPQHF. As DNA, the CDR3 is TGTGCCAGCAGGAAGAAGGTAGGGTTCAATCAGCCCCAGCATTTT. The chain is built from TRBV6-2 or TRBV6-3 and TRBJ1-5, with no clear D. CDR3 length: 15 amino acids. CDR1 is MNHEY and CDR2 is SVGEGT in the germline V gene. V lost 6 bases and J 3 bases, leaving 15 bases between the germline ends.

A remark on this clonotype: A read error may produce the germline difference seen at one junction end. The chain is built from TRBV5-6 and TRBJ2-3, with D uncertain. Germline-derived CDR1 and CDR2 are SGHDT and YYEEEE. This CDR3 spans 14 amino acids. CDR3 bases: TGTGTCAGCATCGATGGACCCCGCACGCATACGCAGTATTTT. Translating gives CVSIDGPRTHTQYF.

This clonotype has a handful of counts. CDR3 residues: CASRPGGRYEQYF. The CDR3 region has the DNA TGTGCCAGCAGGCCGGGGGGTAGGTACGAGCAGTACTTC. The chain carries TRBV28 and TRBJ2-7; TRBD2 agrees at 7 bases. Germline loops: CDR1 MDHEN, CDR2 SYDVKM. Germline trimming cut 6 bases from V and 4 bases from J; bases unmatched to any gene: 6. The CDR3 covers 13 residues.

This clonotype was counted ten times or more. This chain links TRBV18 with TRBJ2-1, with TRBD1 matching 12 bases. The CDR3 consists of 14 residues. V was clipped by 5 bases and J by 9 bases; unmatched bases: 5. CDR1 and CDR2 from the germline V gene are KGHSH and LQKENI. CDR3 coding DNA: TGTGCCAGCTCATCCGGGACAGGGGGCGGTGAGCAGTTCTTC. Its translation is CASSSGTGGGEQFF.

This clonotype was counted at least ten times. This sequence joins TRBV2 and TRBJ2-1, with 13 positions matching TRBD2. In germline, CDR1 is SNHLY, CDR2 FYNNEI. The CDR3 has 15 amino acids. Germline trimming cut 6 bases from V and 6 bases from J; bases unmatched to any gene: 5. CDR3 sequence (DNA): TGTGCCAGCAGCCCACTAGCGGGAGGGGTCAATGAGCAGTTCTTC. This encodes CASSPLAGGVNEQFF.

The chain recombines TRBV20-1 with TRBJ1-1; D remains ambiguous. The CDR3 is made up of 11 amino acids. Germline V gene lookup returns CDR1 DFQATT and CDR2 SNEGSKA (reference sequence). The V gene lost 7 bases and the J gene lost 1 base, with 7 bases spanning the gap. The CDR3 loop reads CSVGKNTEAFF. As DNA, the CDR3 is TGCAGTGTGGGAAAGAACACTGAAGCTTTCTTT.

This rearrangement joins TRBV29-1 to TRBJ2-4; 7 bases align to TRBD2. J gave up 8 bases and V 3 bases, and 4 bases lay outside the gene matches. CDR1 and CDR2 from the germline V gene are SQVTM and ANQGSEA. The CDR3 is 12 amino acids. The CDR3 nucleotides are TGCAGCGTTGAGGGAGGGGATGACATTCAGTACTTC. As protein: CSVEGGDDIQYF. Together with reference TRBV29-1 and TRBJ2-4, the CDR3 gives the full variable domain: SAVISQKPSRDICQRGTSLTIQCQVDSQVTMMFWYRQQPGQSLTLIATANQGSEATYESGFVIDKFPISRPNLTFSTLTVSNMSPEDSSIYLCSVEGGDDIQYFGAGTRLSVL.

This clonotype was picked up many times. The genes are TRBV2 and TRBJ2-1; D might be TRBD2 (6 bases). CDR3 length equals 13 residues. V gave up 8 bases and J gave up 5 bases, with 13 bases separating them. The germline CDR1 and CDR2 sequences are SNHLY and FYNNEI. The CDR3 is CASHNPGDNEQFF. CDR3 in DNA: TGTGCCAGCCATAACCCGGGAGACAATGAGCAGTTCTTC.

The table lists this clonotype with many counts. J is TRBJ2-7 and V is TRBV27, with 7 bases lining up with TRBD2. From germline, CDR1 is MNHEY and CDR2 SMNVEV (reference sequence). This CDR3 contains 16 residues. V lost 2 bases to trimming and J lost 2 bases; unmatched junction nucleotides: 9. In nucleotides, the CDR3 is TGTGCCAGCAGTTTACGTATTAGCGGGCCAACCTACGAGCAGTACTTC. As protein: CASSLRISGPTYEQYF.

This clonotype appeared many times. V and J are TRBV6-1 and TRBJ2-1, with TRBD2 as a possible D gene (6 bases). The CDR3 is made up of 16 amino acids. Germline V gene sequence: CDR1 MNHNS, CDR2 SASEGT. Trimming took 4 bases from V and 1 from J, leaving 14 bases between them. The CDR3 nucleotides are TGTGCCAGCAGTGGCCGGGAGCAGCAGTCCTACAATGAGCAGTTCTTC. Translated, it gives CASSGREQQSYNEQFF.

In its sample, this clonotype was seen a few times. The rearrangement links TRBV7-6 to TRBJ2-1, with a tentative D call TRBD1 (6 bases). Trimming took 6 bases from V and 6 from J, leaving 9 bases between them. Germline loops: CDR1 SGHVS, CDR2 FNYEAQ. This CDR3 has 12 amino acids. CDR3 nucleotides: TGTGCCAGCAGTAGAGGGGGCAATGAGCAGTTCTTC. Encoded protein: CASSRGGNEQFF. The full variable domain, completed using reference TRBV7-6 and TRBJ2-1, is GAGVSQSPRYKVTKRGQDVALRCDPISGHVSLYWYRQALGQGPEFLTYFNYEAQQDKSGLPNDRFSAERPEGSISTLTIQRTEQRDSAMYRCASSRGGNEQFFGPGTRLTVL.

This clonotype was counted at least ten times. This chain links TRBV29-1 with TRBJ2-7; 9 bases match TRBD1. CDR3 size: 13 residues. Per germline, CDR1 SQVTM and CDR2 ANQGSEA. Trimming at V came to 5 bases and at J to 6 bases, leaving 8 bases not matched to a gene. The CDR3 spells CSVNGQGLFEQYF. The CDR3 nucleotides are TGCAGCGTTAATGGACAGGGGCTGTTCGAGCAGTACTTC.

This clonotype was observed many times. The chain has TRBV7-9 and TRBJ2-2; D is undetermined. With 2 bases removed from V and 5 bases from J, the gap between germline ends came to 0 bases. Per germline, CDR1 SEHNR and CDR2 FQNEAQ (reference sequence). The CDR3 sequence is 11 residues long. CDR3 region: CASSLTGELFF. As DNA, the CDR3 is TGTGCCAGCAGCTTAACCGGGGAGCTGTTTTTT.

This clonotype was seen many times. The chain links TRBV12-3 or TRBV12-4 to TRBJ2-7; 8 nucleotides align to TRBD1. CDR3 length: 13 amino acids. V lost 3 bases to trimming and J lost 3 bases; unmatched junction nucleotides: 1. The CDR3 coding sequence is TGTGCCAGCAGTTTCAGGGGGCTCTACGAGCAGTACTTC. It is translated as CASSFRGLYEQYF.

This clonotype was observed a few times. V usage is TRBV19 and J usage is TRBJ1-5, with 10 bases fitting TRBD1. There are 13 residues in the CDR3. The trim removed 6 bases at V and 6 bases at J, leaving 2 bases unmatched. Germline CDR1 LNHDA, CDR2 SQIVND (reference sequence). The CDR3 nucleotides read TGTGCCAGTAGGACAGGGGGCTTTCAGCCCCAGCATTTT. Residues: CASRTGGFQPQHF.

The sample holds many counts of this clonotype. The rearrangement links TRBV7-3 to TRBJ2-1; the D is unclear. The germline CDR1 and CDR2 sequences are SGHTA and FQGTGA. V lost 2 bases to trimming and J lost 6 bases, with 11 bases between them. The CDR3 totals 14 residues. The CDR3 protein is CASSLLPTPNEQFF. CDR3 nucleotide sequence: TGTGCCAGCAGCTTATTACCAACTCCCAATGAGCAGTTCTTC. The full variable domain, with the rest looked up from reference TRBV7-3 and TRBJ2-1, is GAGVSQTPSNKVTEKGKYVELRCDPISGHTALYWYRQSLGQGPEFLIYFQGTGAADDSGLPNDRFFAVRPEGSVSTLKIQRTERGDSAVYLCASSLLPTPNEQFFGPGTRLTVL.

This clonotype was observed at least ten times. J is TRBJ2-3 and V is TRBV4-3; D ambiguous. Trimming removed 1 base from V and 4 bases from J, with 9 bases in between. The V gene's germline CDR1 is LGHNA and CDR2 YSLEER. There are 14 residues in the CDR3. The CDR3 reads CASSQVGRPDTQYF. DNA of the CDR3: TGCGCCAGCAGCCAAGTGGGTCGCCCAGATACGCAGTATTTT.

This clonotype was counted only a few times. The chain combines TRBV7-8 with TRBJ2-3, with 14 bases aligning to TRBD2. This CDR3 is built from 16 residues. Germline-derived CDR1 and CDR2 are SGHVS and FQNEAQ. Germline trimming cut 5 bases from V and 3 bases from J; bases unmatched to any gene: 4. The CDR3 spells CASSPRLAGGTDTQYF. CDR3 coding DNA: TGTGCCAGCAGCCCGCGACTAGCGGGGGGGACAGATACGCAGTATTTT.

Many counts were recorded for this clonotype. The DNA for the CDR3 is TGTGCCAGCAACCCCCAGGGGGCAATAGAAAACACCATATATTTT. Protein sequence: CASNPQGAIENTIYF. The rearrangement uses TRBV12-3 or TRBV12-4 and TRBJ1-3; 8 nucleotides agree with TRBD1. Trimming removed 7 bases from V and 6 bases from J; junction bases left unmatched: 11. This CDR3 contains 15 residues.

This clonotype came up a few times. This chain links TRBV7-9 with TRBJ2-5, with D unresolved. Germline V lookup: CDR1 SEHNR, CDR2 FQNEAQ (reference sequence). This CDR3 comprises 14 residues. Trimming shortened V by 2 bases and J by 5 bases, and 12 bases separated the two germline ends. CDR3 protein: CASSLIFPGETQYF. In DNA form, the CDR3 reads TGTGCCAGCAGCTTAATATTCCCTGGGGAGACCCAGTACTTC. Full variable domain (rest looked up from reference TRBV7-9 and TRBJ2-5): DTGVSQNPRHKITKRGQNVTFRCDPISEHNRLYWYRQTLGQGPEFLTYFQNEAQLEKSRLLSDRFSAERPKGSFSTLEIQRTEQGDSAMYLCASSLIFPGETQYFGPGTRLLVL.

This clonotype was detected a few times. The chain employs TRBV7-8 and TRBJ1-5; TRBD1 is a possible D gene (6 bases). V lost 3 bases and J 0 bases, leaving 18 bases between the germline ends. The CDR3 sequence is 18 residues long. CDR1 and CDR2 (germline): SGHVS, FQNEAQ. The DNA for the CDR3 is TGTGCCAGCAGCTTGACGAGGGGGGCGGGTGGTAGCAATCAGCCCCAGCATTTT. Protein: CASSLTRGAGGSNQPQHF.

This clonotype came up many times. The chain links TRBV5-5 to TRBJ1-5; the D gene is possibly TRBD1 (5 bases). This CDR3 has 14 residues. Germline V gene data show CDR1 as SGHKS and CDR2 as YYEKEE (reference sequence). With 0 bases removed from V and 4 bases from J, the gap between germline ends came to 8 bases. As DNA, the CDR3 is TGTGCCAGCAGCTTGGCGACAGCTAATCAGCCCCAGCATTTT. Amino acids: CASSLATANQPQHF.

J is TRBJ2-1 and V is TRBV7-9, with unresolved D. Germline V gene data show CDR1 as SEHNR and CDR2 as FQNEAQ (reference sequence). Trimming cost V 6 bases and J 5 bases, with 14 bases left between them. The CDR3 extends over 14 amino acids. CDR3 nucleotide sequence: TGTGCCAGCAGACAGTTCGGGCCGAACAATGAGCAGTTCTTC. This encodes CASRQFGPNNEQFF.

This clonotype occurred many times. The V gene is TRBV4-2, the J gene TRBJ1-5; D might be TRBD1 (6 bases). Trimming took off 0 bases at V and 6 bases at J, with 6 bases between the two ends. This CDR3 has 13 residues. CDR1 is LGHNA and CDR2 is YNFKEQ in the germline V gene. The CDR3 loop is CASSQEGGQPQHF. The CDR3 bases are TGTGCCAGCAGCCAAGAAGGGGGTCAGCCCCAGCATTTT.

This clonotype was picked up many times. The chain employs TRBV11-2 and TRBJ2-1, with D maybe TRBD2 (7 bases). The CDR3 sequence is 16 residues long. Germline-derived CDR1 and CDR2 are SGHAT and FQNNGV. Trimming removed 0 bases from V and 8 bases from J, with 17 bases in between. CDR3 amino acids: CASSLDGGGSWYEQFF. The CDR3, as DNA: TGTGCCAGCAGCTTAGATGGGGGGGGCTCCTGGTATGAGCAGTTCTTC. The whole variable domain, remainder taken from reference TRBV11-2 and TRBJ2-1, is EAGVAQSPRYKIIEKRQSVAFWCNPISGHATLYWYQQILGQGPKLLIQFQNNGVVDDSQLPKDRFSAERLKGVDSTLKIQPAKLEDSAVYLCASSLDGGGSWYEQFFGPGTRLTVL.

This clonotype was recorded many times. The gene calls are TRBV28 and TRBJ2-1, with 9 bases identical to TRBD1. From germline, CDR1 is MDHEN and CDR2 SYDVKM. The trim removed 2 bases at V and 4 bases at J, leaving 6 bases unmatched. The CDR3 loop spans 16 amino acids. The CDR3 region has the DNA TGTGCCAGCAGTTTACCGGGGACAGGGATGTACAATGAGCAGTTCTTC. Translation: CASSLPGTGMYNEQFF.

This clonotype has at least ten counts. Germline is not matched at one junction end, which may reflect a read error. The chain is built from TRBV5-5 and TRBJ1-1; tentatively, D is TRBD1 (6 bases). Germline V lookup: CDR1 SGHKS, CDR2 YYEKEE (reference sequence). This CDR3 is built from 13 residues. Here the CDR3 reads CASSKTGSREWIF. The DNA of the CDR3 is TGTGCCAGCAGTAAGACAGGTAGCCGAGAGTGGATCTTT.

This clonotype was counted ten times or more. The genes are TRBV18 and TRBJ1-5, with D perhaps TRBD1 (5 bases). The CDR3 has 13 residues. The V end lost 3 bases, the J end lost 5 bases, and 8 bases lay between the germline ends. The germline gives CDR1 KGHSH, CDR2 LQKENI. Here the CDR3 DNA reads TGTGCCAGCTCACCGAGGGACGATCAGCCCCAGCATTTT. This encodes CASSPRDDQPQHF.